These 31 T cell receptor beta chains came from one sample sequenced in a study of OX40 agonist ivuxolimab in advanced cancers. Profiling relied on immunoSEQ multiplex PCR, and the TCRdb table lists in-frame clones only, not all of them. Of some 58,000 clones in the sample, approximately 86% are singletons; the top ten hold roughly 15%. The sample in question was CD4+ or CD8+ T cells sorted from blood, obtained in a trial of the OX40 agonist ivuxolimab. The receptors come from an adult with an advanced solid tumor such as melanoma, head and neck, liver or kidney cancer.

This clone was observed once. CDR3 loop: CASSSRSGRATDTQYF. The CDR3, as DNA: TGTGCCAGCAGTTCTCGTAGCGGGAGGGCCACAGATACGCAGTATTTT. This rearrangement joins TRBV7-9 to TRBJ2-3; 11 bases line up with TRBD2. CDR3 length equals 16 residues. The V gene end was trimmed by 6 bases and the J gene end by 2 bases; junction bases not matched to a gene: 7. CDR1 and CDR2 from the germline V gene are SEHNR and FQNEAQ (reference sequence).

The chain has TRBV5-4 and TRBJ1-3; no definite D call. The CDR3 contains 14 residues. Germline assignment: CDR1 SGHNT and CDR2 YYREEE (reference sequence). The V end lost 4 bases, the J end lost 4 bases, and 12 bases lay between the germline ends. The CDR3: CASSPQGKGNTIYF. Written as DNA, the CDR3 is TGTGCCAGCAGCCCGCAAGGAAAAGGAAACACCATATATTTT.

The chain is built from TRBV6-4 and TRBJ1-5; D unresolved. Germline CDR1 is MRHNA and CDR2 is SNTAGT. The length of the CDR3 is 14 residues. The V gene lost 6 bases and the J gene lost 6 bases, with 15 bases spanning the gap. CDR3 sequence: CASSKADSSQPQHF. The CDR3 DNA reads TGTGCCAGCAGCAAAGCGGACTCTTCTCAGCCCCAGCATTTT.

The chain carries TRBV9 and TRBJ2-2; unclear D gene. Germline-derived CDR1 and CDR2 are SGDLS and YYNGEE. With 7 bases removed from V and 4 bases from J, the gap between germline ends came to 5 bases. The CDR3 loop spans 11 amino acids. Here the CDR3 reads CASRATGELFF. DNA for the CDR3: TGTGCCAGCCGAGCCACCGGGGAGCTGTTTTTT.

The V and J genes are TRBV27 and TRBJ2-4, with TRBD1 matching 9 bases. This CDR3 contains 14 residues. The germline gives CDR1 MNHEY, CDR2 SMNVEV (reference sequence). V shed 8 bases and J 5 bases; nucleotides not matched to a gene: 7. CDR3 region: CASAKQGAENIQYF. The CDR3 DNA reads as TGTGCCAGCGCAAAACAGGGGGCGGAAAACATTCAGTACTTC.

The chain uses TRBV19 and TRBJ2-7; 8 bases agree with TRBD1. The V gene end was trimmed by 5 bases and the J gene end by 6 bases; junction bases not matched to a gene: 9. Germline lookup yields CDR1 LNHDA and CDR2 SQIVND (reference sequence). This CDR3 comprises 14 residues. The CDR3 nucleotides are TGTGCCAGTAGTTCCCAGGGGGCGCTTTCCGAGCAGTACTTC. Translated, it gives CASSSQGALSEQYF.

The gene calls are TRBV2 and TRBJ2-6, with D hard to call. CDR3 length equals 15 residues. V gave up 2 bases and J gave up 0 bases, with 5 bases separating them. Germline V gene sequence: CDR1 SNHLY, CDR2 FYNNEI. This chain's CDR3 is CASSERVSGANVLTF. The CDR3 DNA is TGTGCCAGCAGTGAAAGGGTCTCTGGGGCCAACGTCCTGACTTTC.

The genes are TRBV4-1 and TRBJ2-7, with D unresolved. The CDR3 sequence is 15 residues long. Germline CDR1 and CDR2: MGHRA and YSYEKL. V gave up 0 bases and J gave up 2 bases, with 11 bases separating them. CDR3: CASSQDLDGAYEQYF. For the CDR3, the DNA is TGCGCCAGCAGCCAAGATTTGGACGGTGCCTACGAGCAGTACTTC.

The CDR3 DNA reads as TGTGCCAGCAGTCCTCTAGCGGGAGGGCCGAATGAGCAGTTCTTC. Translated, it gives CASSPLAGGPNEQFF. J is TRBJ2-1 and V is TRBV28, with 12 nucleotides matching TRBD2. The CDR3 consists of 15 residues. J lost 7 bases, V lost 5 bases, and 6 bases had no gene match. The germline gives CDR1 MDHEN, CDR2 SYDVKM.

The chain links TRBV28 to TRBJ1-2; D gene ambiguous. CDR3 length: 11 amino acids. CDR1 MDHEN and CDR2 SYDVKM come from the germline V gene. V was shortened by 6 bases and J by 6 bases, with 8 bases between the two germline ends. The CDR3 DNA is TGTGCCAGCAGACACGTTAATGGCTACACCTTC. Translation gives CASRHVNGYTF.

The CDR3 reads CASSLVRGGINQPQHF. The CDR3 DNA reads TGTGCCAGCAGCTTAGTCAGAGGGGGCATCAATCAGCCCCAGCATTTT. This sequence joins TRBV7-9 and TRBJ1-5; 7 bases line up with TRBD1. CDR1 is SEHNR, CDR2 FQNEAQ, per germline (reference sequence). The ends lost 1 base at V and 3 bases at J; junction bases unmatched: 6. The CDR3 consists of 16 residues.

This chain joins TRBV19 and TRBJ1-5; D is possibly TRBD1 (6 bases). CDR3 length: 15 amino acids. CDR1 and CDR2 from the germline V gene are LNHDA and SQIVND (reference sequence). V was pared by 0 bases and J by 7 bases, with 13 bases between. CDR3 in amino acids: CASSIDRQGHQPQHF. Written as DNA, the CDR3 is TGTGCCAGTAGTATAGATCGTCAGGGGCACCAGCCCCAGCATTTT.

The chain links TRBV15 to TRBJ2-1; D is unclear. The CDR3 is 14 residues long. The V gene's germline CDR1 is LNHNV and CDR2 YYDKDF (reference sequence). Deletions cut 5 bases from V and 2 bases from J, with 10 bases between. The chain's CDR3 is CATSLTVTYNEQFF. CDR3 coding DNA: TGTGCCACCAGCCTCACGGTTACCTACAATGAGCAGTTCTTC.

The V and J genes are TRBV20-1 and TRBJ2-7; D is undetermined. Germline CDR1 is DFQATT and CDR2 is SNEGSKA (reference sequence). V was trimmed by 5 bases and J by 3 bases, leaving 8 bases between them. CDR3 length equals 11 residues. CDR3 loop: CSARSVYEQYF. The CDR3 DNA reads TGCAGTGCTCGTAGTGTCTACGAGCAGTACTTC.

The chain joins TRBV19 to TRBJ2-7; 7 positions match TRBD2. V shed 3 bases, J shed 0 bases, and the junction held 5 bases outside the gene matches. The CDR3 extends over 15 amino acids. CDR1 LNHDA and CDR2 SQIVND come from the germline V gene (reference sequence). This CDR3 is CASSILGGSSYEQYF. In DNA form, the CDR3 reads TGTGCCAGTAGTATTCTGGGCGGGAGCTCCTACGAGCAGTACTTC.

The chain recombines TRBV18 with TRBJ2-2; D is undetermined. The CDR3 is 14 residues long. Germline V CDR1 and CDR2: KGHSH, LQKENI. The ends were cut back, 2 bases at V and 5 bases at J, with 9 bases in the middle. The CDR3 is CASSPGTGTGELFF. The CDR3 region has the DNA TGTGCCAGCTCACCAGGAACGGGTACCGGGGAGCTGTTTTTT.

The V and J genes are TRBV27 and TRBJ2-1, with TRBD2 matching 8 bases. The CDR3 sequence is 18 residues long. The junction had 21 bases not matched to a gene; V was cut back by 7 bases and J by 7 bases. Germline V CDR1 and CDR2: MNHEY, SMNVEV (reference sequence). The CDR3 DNA reads as TGTGCCAGCACCCTAGGGGGGCGGGTCGGGAGGGCCGCTAATGAGCAGTTCTTC. It encodes CASTLGGRVGRAANEQFF.

The chain joins TRBV6-5 to TRBJ1-1; D gene unclear. Germline CDR1 and CDR2: MNHEY and SVGAGI. CDR3 length: 13 residues. The V end was cut by 7 bases, the J end by 2 bases, with 11 bases between. Here the CDR3 reads CASTRTENTEAFF. CDR3 in DNA: TGTGCCAGCACCAGGACGGAAAACACTGAAGCTTTCTTT.

In nucleotides, the CDR3 is TGTGCCAGTAGTAGCACCGAGTCGAGACAAAGAAACTATGGCTACACCTTC. It translates to CASSSTESRQRNYGYTF. The chain couples TRBV19 to TRBJ1-2; D is uncertain. CDR1 is LNHDA, CDR2 SQIVND, per germline (reference sequence). The CDR3 has 17 amino acids. Trimming removed 4 bases at V and 2 bases at J, with 20 bases between.

The CDR3 loop is CASSYTDYGYTF. The CDR3 bases are TGTGCCAGCAGCTACACAGATTATGGCTACACCTTC. This chain links TRBV7-9 with TRBJ1-2, with no clear D. The CDR3 spans 12 residues. With 4 bases removed from V and 5 bases from J, the gap between germline ends came to 8 bases. The germline gives CDR1 SEHNR, CDR2 FQNEAQ (reference sequence). Variable domain in full (rest from reference TRBV7-9 and TRBJ1-2): DTGVSQNPRHKITKRGQNVTFRCDPISEHNRLYWYRQTLGQGPEFLTYFQNEAQLEKSRLLSDRFSAERPKGSFSTLEIQRTEQGDSAMYLCASSYTDYGYTFGSGTRLTVV.

V usage is TRBV7-3 and J usage is TRBJ2-3, with 13 bases fitting TRBD2. The CDR3 sequence is 16 residues long. The V gene's germline CDR1 is SGHTA and CDR2 FQGTGA. V lost 4 bases to trimming and J lost 4 bases; unmatched junction nucleotides: 5. For the CDR3, the DNA is TGTGCCAGCAGCTCCGGACTAGCGGGAGCAGCAGATACGCAGTATTTT. It translates to CASSSGLAGAADTQYF.

The genes are TRBV18 and TRBJ2-7; D remains unclear. Germline CDR1 KGHSH, CDR2 LQKENI. With 3 bases removed from V and 6 bases from J, the gap between germline ends came to 6 bases. This CDR3 spans 11 amino acids. CDR3 amino acids: CASSPGSEQYF. The CDR3 DNA reads as TGTGCCAGCTCACCCGGTTCCGAGCAGTACTTC.

The chain joins TRBV29-1 to TRBJ2-7; TRBD1 or TRBD2 may be the D gene (5 bases each). This CDR3 spans 13 amino acids. Germline CDR1 SQVTM, CDR2 ANQGSEA. The V gene lost 6 bases and the J gene lost 2 bases, with 14 bases spanning the gap. CDR3 nucleotides: TGCAGCGTGGGCCGGGACCTAGCCTACGAGCAGTACTTC. Encoded protein: CSVGRDLAYEQYF.

This clone has more than one count but fewer than ten. This chain uses TRBV19 with TRBJ1-2; D perhaps matches TRBD1 (5 bases). Germline lookup yields CDR1 LNHDA and CDR2 SQIVND (reference sequence). CDR3 length: 15 amino acids. V lost 3 bases, J lost 0 bases, and 11 bases lay in between. CDR3 loop: CASSIGAGANYGYTF. CDR3 nucleotide sequence: TGTGCCAGTAGTATTGGGGCAGGAGCTAACTATGGCTACACCTTC.

This sequence joins TRBV19 and TRBJ2-7; TRBD2 matches 8 bases. The CDR3 consists of 14 residues. J gave up 0 bases and V 4 bases, and 2 bases lay outside the gene matches. Germline V gene sequence: CDR1 LNHDA, CDR2 SQIVND (reference sequence). The CDR3, as DNA: TGTGCCAGTAGTACCAGCGGGAGCTCCTACGAGCAGTACTTC. Encoded protein: CASSTSGSSYEQYF.

The rearrangement joins TRBV29-1 to TRBJ2-7; D might be TRBD2 (5 bases). CDR1 and CDR2 (germline): SQVTM, ANQGSEA. V was clipped by 4 bases and J by 0 bases, with 16 bases between them. The CDR3 sequence is 15 residues long. The chain's CDR3 is CSVGPSRGSSYEQYF. The CDR3 bases are TGCAGCGTTGGACCGAGTCGGGGAAGCTCCTACGAGCAGTACTTC.

V gene TRBV11-2 combines with J gene TRBJ1-2; 7 bases fit TRBD1. This CDR3 region has 14 residues. Trimming at V came to 5 bases and at J to 5 bases, leaving 8 bases not matched to a gene. In germline, CDR1 is SGHAT, CDR2 FQNNGV. CDR3 in amino acids: CASSQPTGSYGYTF. The CDR3 nucleotides are TGTGCCAGCAGCCAACCGACAGGGAGTTATGGCTACACCTTC.

There are a few counts of this clone. The chain employs TRBV5-1 and TRBJ1-1; D possibly corresponds to TRBD1 (5 bases). The length of the CDR3 is 14 residues. The V end was cut by 1 base, the J end by 8 bases, with 15 bases between. The V gene's germline CDR1 is SGHRS and CDR2 YFSETQ. CDR3 bases: TGCGCCAGCAGCTTGTTGGGGACTCTCAGGGAAGCTTTCTTT. Protein: CASSLLGTLREAFF.

The V call is TRBV5-1, the J call TRBJ2-1; D unclear. The germline V and J ends were trimmed by 2 bases and 8 bases, with 11 bases remaining between them. Germline V gene sequence: CDR1 SGHRS, CDR2 YFSETQ. CDR3 length equals 13 residues. CDR3 coding DNA: TGCGCCAGCAGCTTTGGCTCCCCGGATGAGCAGTTCTTC. As protein: CASSFGSPDEQFF. The full variable domain, rest sourced from reference TRBV5-1 and TRBJ2-1, is KAGVTQTPRYLIKTRGQQVTLSCSPISGHRSVSWYQQTPGQGLQFLFEYFSETQRNKGNFPGRFSGRQFSNSRSEMNVSTLELGDSALYLCASSFGSPDEQFFGPGTRLTVL.

The V and J genes are TRBV12-5 and TRBJ2-2; 7 nucleotides match TRBD2. The CDR3 is 19 residues long. The J segment lost 4 bases and the V segment lost 7 bases, leaving 21 bases of the junction unmatched. The germline V gene has CDR1 LGHNT and CDR2 FRNRAP. This CDR3 reads CASAQLTWSGTFFTGELFF. The CDR3 DNA is TGTGCTAGTGCCCAGTTGACCTGGAGCGGGACCTTTTTCACCGGGGAGCTGTTTTTT.

The table lists this clone with a count of one. The gene calls are TRBV15 and TRBJ1-4; the D is unclear. Germline V CDR1 and CDR2: LNHNV, YYDKDF (reference sequence). The CDR3 loop spans 13 amino acids. Trimming stripped 4 bases from V and 5 bases from J, with 8 bases between. CDR3 loop: CATSKQRNEKLFF. As DNA, the CDR3 is TGTGCCACCAGCAAACAGCGGAATGAAAAACTGTTTTTT.